These 15 T cell receptor beta chains share one sample of origin, sequenced in a study of post-analysis software for immune sequencing data. Study-level results: Patients used about five TRBV segments, including TRBV5-6, TRBV5-1 and TRBV20-1, more often than controls.

Unique molecular identifiers were built into the TCR beta cDNA libraries. Using its own MiXCR run on the PCR reads, TCRdb lists one record per CDR3 protein. Among around 500,000 distinct CDR3 sequences listed, under 40% were seen once. No antigens are known for them. What was sequenced was blood. The receptors derive from a girl between 2 and 17 years old with multiple sclerosis.

The chain employs TRBV5-1 and TRBJ1-1; the match to TRBD1 covers 7 bases. Germline loops: CDR1 SGHRS, CDR2 YFSETQ. The CDR3 extends over 14 amino acids. The trim removed 4 bases at V and 1 base at J, leaving 4 bases unmatched. The CDR3, as DNA: TGCGCCAGCAGCGGGGGACAGAGGAACACTGAAGCTTTCTTT. It is translated as CASSGGQRNTEAFF. The variable domain in full, with the rest retrieved from reference TRBV5-1 and TRBJ1-1, is KAGVTQTPRYLIKTRGQQVTLSCSPISGHRSVSWYQQTPGQGLQFLFEYFSETQRNKGNFPGRFSGRQFSNSRSEMNVSTLELGDSALYLCASSGGQRNTEAFFGQGTRLTVV.

V gene TRBV4-1 combines with J gene TRBJ2-3, with 12 bases that match TRBD2. The germline V gene has CDR1 MGHRA and CDR2 YSYEKL. V lost 6 bases and J lost 5; bases outside the gene matches: 12. The CDR3 consists of 17 residues. CDR3 DNA: TGCGCCAGCAGGCACCAGGGGACTAGCGGGTTGGTAGATACGCAGTATTTT. Protein product: CASRHQGTSGLVDTQYF.

This chain links TRBV20-1 with TRBJ2-1, with a weak D call TRBD2 (5 bases). Trimming left V 3 bases short and J 3 bases short, with 12 bases between. Germline V gene lookup returns CDR1 DFQATT and CDR2 SNEGSKA (reference sequence). The CDR3 totals 14 residues. The CDR3 loop reads CSASAFGIYNEQFF. CDR3 coding DNA: TGCAGTGCTAGCGCCTTCGGGATCTACAATGAGCAGTTCTTC.

This clonotype was found a few times. CDR3 in DNA: TGTGCCAGCAGCCCTCGACTAGCGGGGAGGAATGAGCAGTTCTTC. It encodes CASSPRLAGRNEQFF. The rearrangement joins TRBV3-1 to TRBJ2-1, with 11 bases aligning to TRBD2. J lost 7 bases, V lost 4 bases, and 6 bases had no gene match. This CDR3 has 15 residues. CDR1 is LGHDT and CDR2 is YNNKEL in the germline V gene (reference sequence).

In this sample, this clonotype turned up many times. V gene TRBV7-2 combines with J gene TRBJ2-3; 10 positions match TRBD2. Germline V gene lookup returns CDR1 SGHTA and CDR2 FQGNSA. This CDR3 region has 16 residues. The trim removed 5 bases at V and 0 bases at J, leaving 5 bases unmatched. The CDR3 loop is CASSAGLAVSTDTQYF. For the CDR3, the DNA is TGTGCCAGCAGCGCCGGACTAGCGGTTAGCACAGATACGCAGTATTTT.

This clonotype came up a few times. The J gene is TRBJ2-3, the V gene TRBV20-1, with D unresolved. Germline assignment: CDR1 DFQATT and CDR2 SNEGSKA (reference sequence). The CDR3 spans 12 residues. Between the trimmed V and J ends, which lost 3 bases and 9 bases, there was a span of 13 bases. The chain's CDR3 is CSASLGQMTQYF. Here the CDR3 DNA reads TGCAGTGCTAGTCTGGGTCAAATGACGCAGTATTTT.

On this clonotype: The junction does not match germline at one end; this may be a read error. The gene calls are TRBV15 and TRBJ2-7; D tentatively fits TRBD1 or TRBD2 (5 bases each). There are 15 residues in the CDR3. Germline loops: CDR1 LNHNV, CDR2 YYDKDF (reference sequence). The CDR3 DNA reads as TGTGCTACCAGCAGAGATCGGGACCTAAACGCCGAGCAGTACTTC. This codes for CATSRDRDLNAEQYF.

V and J are TRBV7-3 and TRBJ2-7; 10 bases align to TRBD1. Germline lookup yields CDR1 SGHTA and CDR2 FQGTGA. The V gene end was trimmed by 5 bases and the J gene end by 3 bases; junction bases not matched to a gene: 10. The CDR3 has 16 residues. The CDR3: CASSAKPGTGVYEQYF. CDR3 DNA: TGTGCCAGCAGCGCAAAGCCCGGGACAGGGGTCTACGAGCAGTACTTC.

The genes are TRBV5-1 and TRBJ2-1; 11 positions agree with TRBD2. This CDR3 is built from 16 residues. Trimming removed 1 base from V and 12 bases from J; junction bases left unmatched: 12. Germline-derived CDR1 and CDR2 are SGHRS and YFSETQ. In DNA form, the CDR3 reads TGCGCCAGCAGCTTGCACGGGACTAGCGGCGGGAGGGGGCAGTTCTTC. Encoded protein: CASSLHGTSGGRGQFF.

This CDR3 is CATSRTGNTGELFF. The CDR3 bases are TGTGCCACCAGTCGGACAGGGAACACCGGGGAGCTGTTTTTT. The V call is TRBV24-1, the J call TRBJ2-2, with TRBD1 matching over 7 bases. Per germline, CDR1 KGHDR and CDR2 SFDVKD. The CDR3 totals 14 residues. The junction had 1 base not matched to a gene; V was cut back by 6 bases and J by 1 base.

This clonotype showed up just a few times. The rearrangement joins TRBV12-3 or TRBV12-4 to TRBJ2-4; either TRBD1 or TRBD2 may supply D (5 bases each). The germline V and J ends were trimmed by 7 bases and 5 bases, with 15 bases remaining between them. The CDR3 consists of 14 residues. This CDR3 is CASKDRDGENIQYF. CDR3 sequence (DNA): TGTGCCAGCAAAGACCGGGACGGGGAAAACATTCAGTACTTC.

CDR3 region: CASSTAGTSNEQFF. The CDR3 bases are TGTGCCAGTAGTACCGCCGGGACAAGCAATGAGCAGTTCTTC. The V gene is TRBV19, the J gene TRBJ2-1; weak D call: TRBD1 (6 bases). The CDR3 has 14 residues. V was cut by 4 bases and J by 6 bases, with 13 bases left in between. Germline CDR1 and CDR2: LNHDA and SQIVND (reference sequence).

In this sample, this clonotype turned up a few times. CDR3 in DNA: TGTGCCAGCAGGCAAGGGGGCCGGGAGACCCAGTACTTC. Its protein is CASRQGGRETQYF. The chain joins TRBV6-5 to TRBJ2-5, with 7 bases aligning to TRBD1. The V gene's germline CDR1 is MNHEY and CDR2 SVGAGI. Losses at the gene ends were 6 bases for V and 5 bases for J; bases not matched to a gene: 6. This CDR3 spans 13 amino acids.

Note on this clonotype: At one of its ends the junction is not consistent with the germline gene, which may arise from a read error. The V and J genes are TRBV11-2 and TRBJ1-5; D call uncertain. The CDR3 sequence is 13 residues long. The germline gives CDR1 SGHAT, CDR2 FQNNGV. The CDR3 loop reads CASSLEFDQPQHF. CDR3 nucleotide sequence: TGTGCCAGCAGCCTAGAGTTTGATCAGCCCCAGCATTTT. Together with reference TRBV11-2 and TRBJ1-5, the CDR3 gives the full variable domain: EAGVAQSPRYKIIEKRQSVAFWCNPISGHATLYWYQQILGQGPKLLIQFQNNGVVDDSQLPKDRFSAERLKGVDSTLKIQPAKLEDSAVYLCASSLEFDQPQHFGDGTRLSIL.

This clonotype was seen only a few times. The chain carries TRBV10-1 and TRBJ2-3, with D uncertain. Germline CDR1 reads WNHNN; CDR2 reads SYGVQD (reference sequence). The CDR3 loop spans 14 amino acids. The V gene lost 4 bases and the J gene lost 0 bases, with 8 bases spanning the gap. This CDR3 is CASSGTISTDTQYF. In nucleotides, the CDR3 is TGCGCCAGCAGTGGCACAATCAGCACAGATACGCAGTATTTT.